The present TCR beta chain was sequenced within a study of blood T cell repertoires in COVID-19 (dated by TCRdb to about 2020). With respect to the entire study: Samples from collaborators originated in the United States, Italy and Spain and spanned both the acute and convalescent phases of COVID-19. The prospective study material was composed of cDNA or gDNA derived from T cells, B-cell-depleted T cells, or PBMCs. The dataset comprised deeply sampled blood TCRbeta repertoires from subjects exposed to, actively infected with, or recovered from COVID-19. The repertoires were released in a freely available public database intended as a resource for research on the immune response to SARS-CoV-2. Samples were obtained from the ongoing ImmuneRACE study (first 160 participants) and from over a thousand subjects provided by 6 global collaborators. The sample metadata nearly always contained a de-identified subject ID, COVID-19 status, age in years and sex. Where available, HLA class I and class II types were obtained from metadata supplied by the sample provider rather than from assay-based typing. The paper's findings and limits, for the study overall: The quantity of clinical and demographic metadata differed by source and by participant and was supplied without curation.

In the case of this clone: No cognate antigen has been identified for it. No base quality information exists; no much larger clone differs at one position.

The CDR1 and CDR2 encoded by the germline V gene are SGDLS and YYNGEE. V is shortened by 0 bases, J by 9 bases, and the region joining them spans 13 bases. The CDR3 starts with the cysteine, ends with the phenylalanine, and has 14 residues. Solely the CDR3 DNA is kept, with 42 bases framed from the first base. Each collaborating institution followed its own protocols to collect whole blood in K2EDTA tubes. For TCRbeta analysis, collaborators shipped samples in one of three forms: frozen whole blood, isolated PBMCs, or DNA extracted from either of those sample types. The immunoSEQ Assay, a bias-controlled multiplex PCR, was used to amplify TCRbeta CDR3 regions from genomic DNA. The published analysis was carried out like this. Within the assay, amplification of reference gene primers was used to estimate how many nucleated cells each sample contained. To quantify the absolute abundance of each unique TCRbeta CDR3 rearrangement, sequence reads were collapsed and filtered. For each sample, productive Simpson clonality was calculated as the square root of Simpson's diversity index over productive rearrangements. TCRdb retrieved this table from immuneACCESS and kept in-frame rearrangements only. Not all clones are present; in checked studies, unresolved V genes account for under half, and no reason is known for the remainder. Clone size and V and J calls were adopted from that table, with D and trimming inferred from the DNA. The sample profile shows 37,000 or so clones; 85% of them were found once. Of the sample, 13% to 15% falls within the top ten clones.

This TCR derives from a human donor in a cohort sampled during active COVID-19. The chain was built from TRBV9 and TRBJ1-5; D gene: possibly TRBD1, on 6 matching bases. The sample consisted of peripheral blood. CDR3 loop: CASSVDQGLGPQHF. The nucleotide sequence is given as TGTGCCAGCAGCGTAGACCAGGGGCTGGGGCCCCAGCATTTT. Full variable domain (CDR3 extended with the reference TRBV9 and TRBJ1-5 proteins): DSGVTQTPKHLITATGQRVTLRCSPRSGDLSVYWYQQSLDQGLQFLIQYYNGEERAKGNILERFSAQQFPDLHSELNLSSLELGDSALYFCASSVDQGLGPQHFGDGTRLSIL.